The rows below give T cell receptor beta chains drawn from one sample of a study of control samples from healthy donors and cancer patients. Assay: immunoSEQ multiplex PCR; the TCRdb copy retains only in-frame clones and omits some. This sample has fewer than 150,000 clones, with about nine tenths found just once. Specimen: blood. All receptors derive from a man aged 18-30 years in good health. Each CDR3 is given with its conserved first and last residue. The order of the fields is V gene, J gene, D gene, CDR3 length, CDR3 DNA, CDR3 protein. A D gene is named only where the DNA matches it firmly.

>TRBV28|TRBJ1-1|NA|15
TGTGCCAGCAGCTTAGGCCAGCCCCTCCTGACTGAAGCTTTCTTT
CASSLGQPLLTEAFF
>TRBV9|TRBJ2-1|NA|15
TGTGCCAGCAGCGTTCGGGAGAAGGGGGTAGATGAGCAGTTCTTC
CASSVREKGVDEQFF
>TRBV7-9|TRBJ2-1|TRBD2|16
TGTGCCAGCAGGGGACTAGCGGGTCTCTCCTACAATGAGCAGTTCTTC
CASRGLAGLSYNEQFF
>TRBV10-3|TRBJ2-3|NA|14
TGTGCCATCAGTGAGAGCCTAGCGACAGATACGCAGTATTTT
CAISESLATDTQYF
>TRBV19|TRBJ1-1|NA|14
TGTGCCAGTAAAGGGGTCGAGGTGAACACTGAAGCTTTCTTT
CASKGVEVNTEAFF
>TRBV18|TRBJ1-4|NA|16
TGTGCCAGCTCACGGGACGGGATCTCAACTAATGAAAAACTGTTTTTT
CASSRDGISTNEKLFF
>TRBV12-3/TRBV12-4|TRBJ2-7|NA|13
TGTGCCAGCAGGCAGGGGTTCTCCTACGAGCAGTACTTC
CASRQGFSYEQYF
>TRBV9|TRBJ2-6|NA|15
TGTGCCAGCAGCGTACAGGAGACTGGGGCCAACGTCCTGACTTTC
CASSVQETGANVLTF
>TRBV3-1/TRBV3-2|TRBJ2-2|NA|13
TGTGCCAGCAGCGCCAGACTCTCCGGGGAGCTGTTTTTT
CASSARLSGELFF
>TRBV28|TRBJ1-1|NA|12
TGTGCCAGCAGTTTGAGAGGGATTGAAGCTTTCTTT
CASSLRGIEAFF
>TRBV3-1/TRBV3-2|TRBJ2-5|NA|11
TGTGCCAGCAGCCGCCAAGAGACCCAGTACTTC
CASSRQETQYF
>TRBV4-1|TRBJ1-5|NA|13
TGCGCCAGCAGCCCACATGTCCATCAGCCCCAGCATTTT
CASSPHVHQPQHF
>TRBV2|TRBJ2-2|NA|15
TGTGCCAGCAACACAGGGAGTCCGAACACCGGGGAGCTGTTTTTT
CASNTGSPNTGELFF
>TRBV7-2|TRBJ1-5|NA|14
TGTGCCAGCAGCTTAAACGTAGGGCCCCAGCCCCAGCATTTT
CASSLNVGPQPQHF
>TRBV25-1|TRBJ2-3|NA|15
TGTGCCAGCAGTGAAAACTCGGAAAGGACAGATACGCAGTATTTT
CASSENSERTDTQYF
>TRBV7-3|TRBJ1-6|NA|14
TGTGCCAGCAGCCCCGGGGGGGCAGGTTCACCCCTCCACTTT
CASSPGGAGSPLHF
>TRBV19|TRBJ2-3|NA|15
TGTGCCAGTAGTTCAGCAGGAACTAGCACAGATACGCAGTATTTT
CASSSAGTSTDTQYF